The 7 T cell receptor beta chains below were found in one sample sequenced in a study of cytotoxic CD8 clonotypes in ibrutinib-treated CLL. The method was immunoSEQ multiplex PCR; TCRdb's version includes in-frame clones alone and lacks a portion of them. The table lists a few hundred thousand clones, about 80% of them singletons. Sequences were derived from PBMCs, sampled before ibrutinib treatment. These receptor sequences come from a human donor with chronic lymphocytic leukemia.

The chain is built from TRBV7-2 and TRBJ1-1; D ambiguous. The CDR3 spans 13 residues. Between the trimmed V and J ends, which lost 2 bases and 7 bases, there was a span of 11 bases. Germline assignment: CDR1 SGHTA and CDR2 FQGNSA. In DNA form, the CDR3 reads TGTGCCAGCAGCTTAAACTGGTCGGGTGAAGCTTTCTTT. This gives the protein CASSLNWSGEAFF.

The CDR3 here is CASSYFPGQGTEQFF. In DNA form, the CDR3 reads TGTGCCAGCAGTTACTTCCCGGGACAGGGGACTGAGCAGTTCTTC. The gene calls are TRBV6-5 and TRBJ2-1, with 10 bases identical to TRBD1. This CDR3 contains 15 residues. Unmatched junction bases numbered 6, after V lost 1 base and J lost 9 bases. Looked up from germline, CDR1 is MNHEY and CDR2 is SVGAGI.

This chain uses TRBV1 with TRBJ2-3. TRBV1 is marked as a pseudogene. There are 11 residues in the CDR3. In DNA, the CDR3 is TGCACCAGCAGCCAACCCCCGGGCCAGTATTTT. It encodes CTSSQPPGQYF.

The chain links TRBV5-6 to TRBJ1-1; D remains ambiguous. The germline V gene encodes CDR1 SGHDT and CDR2 YYEEEE. V dropped 0 bases and J dropped 3 bases, with 9 bases sitting between them. CDR3 length equals 14 residues. DNA of the CDR3: TGTGCCAGCAGCTTGGTAAGGGCGGACACTGAAGCTTTCTTT. Its protein product is CASSLVRADTEAFF.

The chain employs TRBV2 and TRBJ1-2; a weak D match, TRBD1 (6 bases). Germline loops: CDR1 SNHLY, CDR2 FYNNEI. This CDR3 is built from 13 residues. Trimming removed 6 bases at V and 4 bases at J, with 12 bases between. The CDR3 bases are TGTGCCAGCAGGATAAGGACAGTCTATGGCTACACCTTC. Translating gives CASRIRTVYGYTF.

The chain has TRBV5-1 and TRBJ2-7, with D tentatively TRBD1 (6 bases). This CDR3 has 16 amino acids. CDR1 is SGHRS, CDR2 YFSETQ, per germline. Trimming took 6 bases from V and 3 from J, leaving 22 bases between them. CDR3 amino acids: CASTTPRDKTDYEQYF. The CDR3 DNA reads TGCGCCAGCACCACCCCCCGGGACAAGACTGACTACGAGCAGTACTTC.

This rearrangement joins TRBV28 to TRBJ2-7; D gene uncertain. The CDR3 is 15 residues long. Germline values: CDR1 MDHEN, CDR2 SYDVKM. V was pared by 5 bases and J by 0 bases, with 14 bases between. CDR3 in DNA: TGTGCCAGCAGTCCCAGCCATCAGAGCTCCTACGAGCAGTACTTC. Protein: CASSPSHQSSYEQYF.